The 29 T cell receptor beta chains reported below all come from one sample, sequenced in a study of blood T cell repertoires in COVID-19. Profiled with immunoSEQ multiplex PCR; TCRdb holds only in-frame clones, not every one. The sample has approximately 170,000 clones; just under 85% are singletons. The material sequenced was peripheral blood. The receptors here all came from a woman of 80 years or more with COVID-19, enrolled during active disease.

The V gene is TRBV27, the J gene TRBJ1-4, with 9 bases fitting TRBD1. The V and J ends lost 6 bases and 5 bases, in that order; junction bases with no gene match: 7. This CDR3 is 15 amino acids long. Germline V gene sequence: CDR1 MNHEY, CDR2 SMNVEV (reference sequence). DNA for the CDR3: TGTGCCAGCAGCTTCCTCGGGACAGGGAATGAAAAACTGTTTTTT. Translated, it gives CASSFLGTGNEKLFF.

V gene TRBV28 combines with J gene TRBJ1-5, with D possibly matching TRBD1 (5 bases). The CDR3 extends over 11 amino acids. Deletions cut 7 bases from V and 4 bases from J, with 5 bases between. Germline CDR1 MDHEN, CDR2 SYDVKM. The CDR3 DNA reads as TGTGCCAGCAAGGGGAATCAGCCCCAGCATTTT. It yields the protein CASKGNQPQHF.

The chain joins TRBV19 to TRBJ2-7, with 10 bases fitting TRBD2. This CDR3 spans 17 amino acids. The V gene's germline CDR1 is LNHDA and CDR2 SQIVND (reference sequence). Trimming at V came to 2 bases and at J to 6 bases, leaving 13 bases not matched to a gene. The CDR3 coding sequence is TGTGCCAGTAGTATAAAGTGGAGCGGGAGGGCCGGAAGCGAGCAGTACTTC. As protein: CASSIKWSGRAGSEQYF.

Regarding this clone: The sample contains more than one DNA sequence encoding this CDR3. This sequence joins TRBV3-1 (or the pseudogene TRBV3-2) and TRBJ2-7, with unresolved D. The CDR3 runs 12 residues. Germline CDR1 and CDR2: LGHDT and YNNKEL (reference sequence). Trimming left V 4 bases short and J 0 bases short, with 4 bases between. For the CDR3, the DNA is TGTGCCAGCAGCCCTCGCTCCTACGAGCAGTACTTC. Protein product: CASSPRSYEQYF.

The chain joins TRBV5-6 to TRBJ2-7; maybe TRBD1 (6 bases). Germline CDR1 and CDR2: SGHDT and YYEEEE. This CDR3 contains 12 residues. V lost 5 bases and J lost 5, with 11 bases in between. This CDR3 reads CASSRQVDEQYF. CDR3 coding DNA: TGTGCCAGCAGTCGACAGGTCGACGAGCAGTACTTC.

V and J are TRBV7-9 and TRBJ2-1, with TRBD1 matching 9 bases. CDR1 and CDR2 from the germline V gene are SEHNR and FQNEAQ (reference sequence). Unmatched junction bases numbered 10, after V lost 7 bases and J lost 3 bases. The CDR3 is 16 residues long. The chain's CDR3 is CASKLPGTGFYNEQFF. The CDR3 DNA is TGTGCCAGCAAACTTCCCGGGACAGGGTTCTACAATGAGCAGTTCTTC.

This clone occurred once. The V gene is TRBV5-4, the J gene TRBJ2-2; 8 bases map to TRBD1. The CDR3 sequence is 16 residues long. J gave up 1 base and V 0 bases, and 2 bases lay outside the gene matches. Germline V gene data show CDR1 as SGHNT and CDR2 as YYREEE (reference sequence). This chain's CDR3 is CASSLADRENTGELFF. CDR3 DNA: TGTGCCAGCAGCTTGGCGGACAGGGAGAACACCGGGGAGCTGTTTTTT.

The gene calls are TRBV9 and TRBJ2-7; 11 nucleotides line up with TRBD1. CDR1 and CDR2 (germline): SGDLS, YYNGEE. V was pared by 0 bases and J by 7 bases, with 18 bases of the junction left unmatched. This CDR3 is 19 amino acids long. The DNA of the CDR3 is TGTGCCAGCAGCGTAGGCGGGAGGGGTGGAGGACAGGGGGCAGTGGAGCAGTACTTC. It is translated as CASSVGGRGGGQGAVEQYF.

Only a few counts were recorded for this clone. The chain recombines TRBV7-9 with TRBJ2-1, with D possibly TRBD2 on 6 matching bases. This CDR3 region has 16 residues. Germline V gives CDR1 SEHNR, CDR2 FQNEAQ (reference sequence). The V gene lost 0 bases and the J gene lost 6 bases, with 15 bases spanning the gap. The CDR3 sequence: CASSLALTSNRNEQFF. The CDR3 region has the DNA TGTGCCAGCAGCTTAGCGCTGACTAGTAATCGCAATGAGCAGTTCTTC.

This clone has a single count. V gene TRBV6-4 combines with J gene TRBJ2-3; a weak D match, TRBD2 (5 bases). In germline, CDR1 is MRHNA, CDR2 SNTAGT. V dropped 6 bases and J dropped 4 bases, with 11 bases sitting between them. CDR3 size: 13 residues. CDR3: CASSRSVADTQYF. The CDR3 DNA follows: TGTGCCAGCAGCCGTAGCGTTGCAGATACGCAGTATTTT.

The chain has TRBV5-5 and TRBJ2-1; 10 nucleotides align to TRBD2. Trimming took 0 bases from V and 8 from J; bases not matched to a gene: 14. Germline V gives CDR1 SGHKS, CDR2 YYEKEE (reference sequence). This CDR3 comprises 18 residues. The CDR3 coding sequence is TGTGCCAGCAGCTTGGTTCGGTGGGAGACTAGCGGGCGTCATGAGCAGTTCTTC. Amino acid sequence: CASSLVRWETSGRHEQFF.

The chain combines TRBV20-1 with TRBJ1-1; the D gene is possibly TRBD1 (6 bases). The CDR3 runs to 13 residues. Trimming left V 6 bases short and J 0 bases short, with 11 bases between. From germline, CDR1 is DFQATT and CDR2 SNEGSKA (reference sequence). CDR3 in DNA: TGCAGTGCGAGTGACAGGCTGAACACTGAAGCTTTCTTT. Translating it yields CSASDRLNTEAFF.

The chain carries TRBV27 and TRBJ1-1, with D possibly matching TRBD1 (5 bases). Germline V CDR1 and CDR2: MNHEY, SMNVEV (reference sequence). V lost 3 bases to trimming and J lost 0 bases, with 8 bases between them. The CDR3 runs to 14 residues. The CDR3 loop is CASSFQGLNTEAFF. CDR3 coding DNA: TGTGCCAGCAGTTTCCAGGGTCTGAACACTGAAGCTTTCTTT.

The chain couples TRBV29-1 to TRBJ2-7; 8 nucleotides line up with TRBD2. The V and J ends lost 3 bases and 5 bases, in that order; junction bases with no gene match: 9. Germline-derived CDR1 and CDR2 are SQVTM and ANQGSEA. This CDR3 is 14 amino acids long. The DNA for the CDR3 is TGCAGCGTTGATGGGCCCGGGGGGGCCCACGAGCAGTACTTC. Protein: CSVDGPGGAHEQYF.

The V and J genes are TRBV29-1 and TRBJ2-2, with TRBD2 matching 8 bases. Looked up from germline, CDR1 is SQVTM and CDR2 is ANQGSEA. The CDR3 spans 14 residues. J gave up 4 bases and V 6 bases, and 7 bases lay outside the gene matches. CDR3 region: CSVSTSGGTGELFF. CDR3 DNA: TGCAGCGTATCCACTAGCGGCGGCACCGGGGAGCTGTTTTTT.

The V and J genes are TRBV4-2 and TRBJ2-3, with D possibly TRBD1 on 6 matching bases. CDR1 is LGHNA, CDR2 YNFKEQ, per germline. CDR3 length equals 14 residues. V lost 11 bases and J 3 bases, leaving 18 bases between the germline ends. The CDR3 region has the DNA TGTGCCGGGTCTAGAGGGGACACTACAGATACGCAGTATTTT. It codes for CAGSRGDTTDTQYF.

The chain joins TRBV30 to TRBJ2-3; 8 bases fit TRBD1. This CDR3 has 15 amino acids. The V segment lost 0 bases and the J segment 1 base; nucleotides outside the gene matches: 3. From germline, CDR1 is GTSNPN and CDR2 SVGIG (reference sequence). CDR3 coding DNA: TGTGCCTGGAGTGTAGCAGGGGGCGGCACAGATACGCAGTATTTT. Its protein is CAWSVAGGGTDTQYF.

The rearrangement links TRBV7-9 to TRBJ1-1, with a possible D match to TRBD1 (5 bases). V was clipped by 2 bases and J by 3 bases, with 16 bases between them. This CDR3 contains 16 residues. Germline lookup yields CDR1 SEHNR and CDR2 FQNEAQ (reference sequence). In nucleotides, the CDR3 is TGTGCCAGCAGCTTAAGGCAGGGTAGTGTGGACACTGAAGCTTTCTTT. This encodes CASSLRQGSVDTEAFF.

CDR3 loop: CASSRSDQDTDTQYF. The CDR3 DNA follows: TGTGCCAGCAGCCGTAGCGACCAAGACACAGATACGCAGTATTTT. The rearrangement joins TRBV4-2 to TRBJ2-3; possibly TRBD2 for D (5 bases). Germline loops: CDR1 LGHNA, CDR2 YNFKEQ. With 4 bases removed from V and 2 bases from J, the gap between germline ends came to 13 bases. This CDR3 has 15 residues.

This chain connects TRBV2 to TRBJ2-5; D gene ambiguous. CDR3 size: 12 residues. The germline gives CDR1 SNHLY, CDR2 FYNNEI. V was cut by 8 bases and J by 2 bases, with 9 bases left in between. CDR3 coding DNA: TGTGCCAGCGCGCCTCTGCAAGAGACCCAGTACTTC. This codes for CASAPLQETQYF.

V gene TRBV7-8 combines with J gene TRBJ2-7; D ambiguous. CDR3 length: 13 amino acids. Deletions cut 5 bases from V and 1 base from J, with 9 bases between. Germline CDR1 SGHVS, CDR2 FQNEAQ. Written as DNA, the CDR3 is TGTGCCAGCAGCGCCACGGTTTCCTACGAGCAGTACTTC. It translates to CASSATVSYEQYF.

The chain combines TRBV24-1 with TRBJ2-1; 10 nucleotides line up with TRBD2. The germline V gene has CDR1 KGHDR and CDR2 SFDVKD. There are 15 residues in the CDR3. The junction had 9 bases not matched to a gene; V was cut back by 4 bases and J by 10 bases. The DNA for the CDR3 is TGTGCCACCAGTGAGGGGGAGCGGGAGGGCGACGAGCAGTTCTTC. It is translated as CATSEGEREGDEQFF.

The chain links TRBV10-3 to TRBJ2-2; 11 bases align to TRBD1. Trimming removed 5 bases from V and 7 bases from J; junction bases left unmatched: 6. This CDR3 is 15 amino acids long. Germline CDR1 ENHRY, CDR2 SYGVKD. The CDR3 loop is CAISSGQGAIGELFF. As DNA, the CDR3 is TGTGCCATCAGTAGTGGACAGGGGGCGATCGGGGAGCTGTTTTTT.

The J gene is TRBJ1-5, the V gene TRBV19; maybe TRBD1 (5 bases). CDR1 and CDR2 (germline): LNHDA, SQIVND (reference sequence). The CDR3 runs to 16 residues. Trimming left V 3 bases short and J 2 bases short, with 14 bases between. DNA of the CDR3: TGTGCCAGTAGTATTGTGCGGGGCCGGGGCAATCAGCCCCAGCATTTT. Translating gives CASSIVRGRGNQPQHF.

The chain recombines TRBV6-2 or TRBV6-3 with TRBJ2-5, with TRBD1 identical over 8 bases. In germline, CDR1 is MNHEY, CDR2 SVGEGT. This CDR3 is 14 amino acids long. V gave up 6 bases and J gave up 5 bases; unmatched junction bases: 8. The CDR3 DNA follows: TGTGCCAGCAGCTCTCCTACAGGGGGGGAGACCCAGTACTTC. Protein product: CASSSPTGGETQYF.

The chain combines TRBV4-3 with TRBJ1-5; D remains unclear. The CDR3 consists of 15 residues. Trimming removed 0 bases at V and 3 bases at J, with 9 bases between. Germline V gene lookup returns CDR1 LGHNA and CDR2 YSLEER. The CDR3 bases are TGCGCCAGCAGCCAAGACCACAGTATCAATCAGCCCCAGCATTTT. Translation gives CASSQDHSINQPQHF.

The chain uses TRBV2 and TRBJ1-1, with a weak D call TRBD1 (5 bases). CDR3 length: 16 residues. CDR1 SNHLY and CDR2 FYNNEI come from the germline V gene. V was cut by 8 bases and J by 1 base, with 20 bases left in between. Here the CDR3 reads CASGDRGVKANTEAFF. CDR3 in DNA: TGTGCCAGCGGCGATCGGGGGGTCAAGGCGAACACTGAAGCTTTCTTT.

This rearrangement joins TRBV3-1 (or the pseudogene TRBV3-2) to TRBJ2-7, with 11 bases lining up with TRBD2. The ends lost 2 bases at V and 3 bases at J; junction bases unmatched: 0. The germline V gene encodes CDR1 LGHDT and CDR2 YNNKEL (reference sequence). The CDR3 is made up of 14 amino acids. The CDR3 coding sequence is TGTGCCAGCAGCCAACTAGCGGGAGGCTACGAGCAGTACTTC. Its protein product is CASSQLAGGYEQYF.

The CDR3 DNA follows: TGTGCCAGCAGTGATACAGGGGGCTTTCAGCCCCAGCATTTT. Translation: CASSDTGGFQPQHF. The J gene is TRBJ1-5, the V gene TRBV2; TRBD1 agrees at 9 bases. Losses at the gene ends were 3 bases for V and 6 bases for J; bases not matched to a gene: 3. CDR3 length equals 14 residues. Germline V lookup: CDR1 SNHLY, CDR2 FYNNEI.